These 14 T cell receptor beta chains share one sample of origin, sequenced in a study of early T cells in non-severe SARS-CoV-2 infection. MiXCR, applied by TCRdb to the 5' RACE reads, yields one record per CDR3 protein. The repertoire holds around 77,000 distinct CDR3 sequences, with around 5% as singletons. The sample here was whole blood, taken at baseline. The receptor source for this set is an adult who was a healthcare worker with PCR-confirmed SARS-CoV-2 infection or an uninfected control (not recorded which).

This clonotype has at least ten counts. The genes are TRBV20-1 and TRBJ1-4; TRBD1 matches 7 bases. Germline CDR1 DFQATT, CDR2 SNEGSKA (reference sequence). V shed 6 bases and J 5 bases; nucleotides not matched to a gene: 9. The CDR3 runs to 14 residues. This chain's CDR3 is CSARRETGNEKLFF. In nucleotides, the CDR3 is TGCAGTGCCAGAAGAGAGACAGGGAATGAAAAACTGTTTTTT.

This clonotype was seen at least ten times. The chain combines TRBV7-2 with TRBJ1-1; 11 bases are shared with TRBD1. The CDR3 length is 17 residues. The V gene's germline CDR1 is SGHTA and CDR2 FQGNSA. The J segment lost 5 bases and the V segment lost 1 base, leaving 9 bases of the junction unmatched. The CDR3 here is CASSLGTGGLRRTEAFF. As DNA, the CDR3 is TGTGCCAGCAGCTTAGGGACAGGGGGCTTACGGAGGACTGAAGCTTTCTTT.

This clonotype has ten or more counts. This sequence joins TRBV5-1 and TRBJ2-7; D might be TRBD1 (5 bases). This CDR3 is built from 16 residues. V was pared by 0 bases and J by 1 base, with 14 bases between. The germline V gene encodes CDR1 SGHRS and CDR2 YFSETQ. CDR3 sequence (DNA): TGCGCCAGCAGCTTGGACGGCAGGGCTAATTCCTACGAGCAGTACTTC. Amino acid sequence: CASSLDGRANSYEQYF.

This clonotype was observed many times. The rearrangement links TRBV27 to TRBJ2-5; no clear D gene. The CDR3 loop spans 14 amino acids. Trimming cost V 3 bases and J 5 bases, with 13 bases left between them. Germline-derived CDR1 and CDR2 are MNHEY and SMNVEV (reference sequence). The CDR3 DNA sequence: TGTGCCAGCAGTTTGGACCCAAATGCTGAGACCCAGTACTTC. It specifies CASSLDPNAETQYF.

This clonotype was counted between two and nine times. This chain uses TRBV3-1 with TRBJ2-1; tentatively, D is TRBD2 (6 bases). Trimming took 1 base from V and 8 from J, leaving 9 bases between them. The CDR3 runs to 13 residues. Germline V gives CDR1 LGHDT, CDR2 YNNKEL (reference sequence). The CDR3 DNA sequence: TGTGCCAGCAGCCAAGCGGGAGTCGATGAGCAGTTCTTC. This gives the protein CASSQAGVDEQFF.

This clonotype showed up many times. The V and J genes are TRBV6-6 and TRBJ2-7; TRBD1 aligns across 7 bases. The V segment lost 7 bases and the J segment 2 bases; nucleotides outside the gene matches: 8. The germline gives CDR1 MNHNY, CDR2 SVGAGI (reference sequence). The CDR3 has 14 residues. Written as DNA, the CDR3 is TGTGCCAGCACCGACCGGGACAGACCCTACGAGCAGTACTTC. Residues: CASTDRDRPYEQYF.

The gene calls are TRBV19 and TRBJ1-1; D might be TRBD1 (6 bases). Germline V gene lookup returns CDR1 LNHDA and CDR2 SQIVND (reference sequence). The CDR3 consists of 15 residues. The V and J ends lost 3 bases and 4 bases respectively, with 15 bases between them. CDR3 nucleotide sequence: TGTGCCAGTAGTATGGGTTTGCAGGGGAGCACTGAAGCTTTCTTT. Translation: CASSMGLQGSTEAFF. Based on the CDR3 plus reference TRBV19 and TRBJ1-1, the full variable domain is DGGITQSPKYLFRKEGQNVTLSCEQNLNHDAMYWYRQDPGQGLRLIYYSQIVNDFQKGDIAEGYSVSREKKESFPLTVTSAQKNPTAFYLCASSMGLQGSTEAFFGQGTRLTVV.

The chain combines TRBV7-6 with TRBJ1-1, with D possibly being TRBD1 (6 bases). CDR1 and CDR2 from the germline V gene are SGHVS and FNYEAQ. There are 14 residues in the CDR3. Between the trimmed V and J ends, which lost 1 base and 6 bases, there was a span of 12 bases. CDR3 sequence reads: CASSLDEWGPEAFF. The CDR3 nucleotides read TGTGCCAGCAGCTTAGACGAGTGGGGGCCTGAAGCTTTCTTT. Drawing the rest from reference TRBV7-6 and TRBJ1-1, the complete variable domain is GAGVSQSPRYKVTKRGQDVALRCDPISGHVSLYWYRQALGQGPEFLTYFNYEAQQDKSGLPNDRFSAERPEGSISTLTIQRTEQRDSAMYRCASSLDEWGPEAFFGQGTRLTVV.

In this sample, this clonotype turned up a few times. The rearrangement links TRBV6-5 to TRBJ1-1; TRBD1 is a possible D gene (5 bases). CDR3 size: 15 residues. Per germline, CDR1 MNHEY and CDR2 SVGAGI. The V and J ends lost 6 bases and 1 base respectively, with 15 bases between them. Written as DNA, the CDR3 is TGTGCCAGCAGCAAGGAGGGACGGAGGAACACTGAAGCTTTCTTT. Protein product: CASSKEGRRNTEAFF.

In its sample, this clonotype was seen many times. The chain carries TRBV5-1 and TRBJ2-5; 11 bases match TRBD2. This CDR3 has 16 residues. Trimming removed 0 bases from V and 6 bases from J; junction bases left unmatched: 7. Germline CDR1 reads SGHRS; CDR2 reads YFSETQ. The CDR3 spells CASSLGLLAGGKTQYF. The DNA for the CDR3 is TGCGCCAGCAGCTTGGGGCTTCTAGCGGGAGGAAAGACCCAGTACTTC.

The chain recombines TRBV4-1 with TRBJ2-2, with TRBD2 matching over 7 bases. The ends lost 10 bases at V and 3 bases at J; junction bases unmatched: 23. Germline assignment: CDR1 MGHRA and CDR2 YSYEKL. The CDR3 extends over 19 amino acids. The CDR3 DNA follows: TGCGCCACGCAAGAAGCGGGGTATATGGCGGGAGTTCACACCGGGGAGCTGTTTTTT. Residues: CATQEAGYMAGVHTGELFF.

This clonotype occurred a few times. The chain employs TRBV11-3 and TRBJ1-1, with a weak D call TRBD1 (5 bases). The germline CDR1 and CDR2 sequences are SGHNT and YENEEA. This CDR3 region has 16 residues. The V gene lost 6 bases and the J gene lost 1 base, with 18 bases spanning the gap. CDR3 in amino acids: CASSPGGSRGNTEAFF. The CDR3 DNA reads TGTGCCAGCAGTCCCGGGGGATCGAGAGGGAACACTGAAGCTTTCTTT.

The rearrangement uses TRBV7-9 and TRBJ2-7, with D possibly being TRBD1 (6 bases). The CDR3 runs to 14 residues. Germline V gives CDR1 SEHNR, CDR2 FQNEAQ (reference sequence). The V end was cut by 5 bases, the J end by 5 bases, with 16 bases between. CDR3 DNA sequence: TGTGCCAGCAGCATAGACAGGTCCGTACACGAGCAGTACTTC. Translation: CASSIDRSVHEQYF. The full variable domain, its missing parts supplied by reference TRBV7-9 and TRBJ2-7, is DTGVSQNPRHKITKRGQNVTFRCDPISEHNRLYWYRQTLGQGPEFLTYFQNEAQLEKSRLLSDRFSAERPKGSFSTLEIQRTEQGDSAMYLCASSIDRSVHEQYFGPGTRLTVT.

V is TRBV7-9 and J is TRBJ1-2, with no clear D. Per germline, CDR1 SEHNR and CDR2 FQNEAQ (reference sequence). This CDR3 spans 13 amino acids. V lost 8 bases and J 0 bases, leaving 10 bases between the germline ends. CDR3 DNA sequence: TGTGCCAGCCCCTCTGGGGCTAACTATGGCTACACCTTC. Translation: CASPSGANYGYTF.